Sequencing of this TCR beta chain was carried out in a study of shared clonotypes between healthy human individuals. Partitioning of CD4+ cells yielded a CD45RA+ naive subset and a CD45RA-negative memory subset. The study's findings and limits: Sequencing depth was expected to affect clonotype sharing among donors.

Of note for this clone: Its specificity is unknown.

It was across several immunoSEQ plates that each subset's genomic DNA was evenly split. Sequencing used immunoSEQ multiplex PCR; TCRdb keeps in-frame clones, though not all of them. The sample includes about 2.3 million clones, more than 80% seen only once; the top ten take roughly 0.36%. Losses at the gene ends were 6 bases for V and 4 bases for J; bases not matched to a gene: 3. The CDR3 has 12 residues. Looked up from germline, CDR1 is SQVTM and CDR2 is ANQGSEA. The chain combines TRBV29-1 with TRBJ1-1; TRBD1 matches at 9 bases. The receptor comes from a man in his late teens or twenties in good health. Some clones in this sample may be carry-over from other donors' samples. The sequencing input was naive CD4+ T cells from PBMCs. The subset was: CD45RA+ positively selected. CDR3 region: CSVQTGGTEAFF. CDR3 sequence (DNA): TGCAGCGTCCAGACAGGGGGCACTGAAGCTTTCTTT.